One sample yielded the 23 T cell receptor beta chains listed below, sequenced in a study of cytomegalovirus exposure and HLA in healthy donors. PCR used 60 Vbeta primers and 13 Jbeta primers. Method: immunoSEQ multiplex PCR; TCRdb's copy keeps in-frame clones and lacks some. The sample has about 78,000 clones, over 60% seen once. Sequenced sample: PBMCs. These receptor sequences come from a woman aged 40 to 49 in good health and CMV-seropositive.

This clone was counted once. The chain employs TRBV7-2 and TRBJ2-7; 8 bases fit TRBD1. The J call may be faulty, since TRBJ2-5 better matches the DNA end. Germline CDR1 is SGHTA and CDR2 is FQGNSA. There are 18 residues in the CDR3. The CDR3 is CASSLGSAGGIHERTQYF. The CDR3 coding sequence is TGTGCCAGCAGCTTAGGTTCGGCAGGGGGCATCCACGAGCGGACCCAGTACTTC.

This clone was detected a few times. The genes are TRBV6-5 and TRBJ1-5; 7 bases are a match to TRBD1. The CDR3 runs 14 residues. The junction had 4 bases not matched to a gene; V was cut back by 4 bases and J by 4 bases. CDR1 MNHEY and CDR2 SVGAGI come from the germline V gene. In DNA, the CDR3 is TGTGCCAGCAGTTCGGGACAGCCAAATCAGCCCCAGCATTTT. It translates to CASSSGQPNQPQHF.

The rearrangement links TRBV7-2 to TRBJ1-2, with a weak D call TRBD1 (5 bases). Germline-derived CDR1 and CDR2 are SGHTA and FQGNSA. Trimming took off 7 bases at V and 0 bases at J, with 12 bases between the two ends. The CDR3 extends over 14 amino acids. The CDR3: CASTVDKANYGYTF. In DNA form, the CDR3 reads TGTGCCAGCACTGTGGACAAAGCTAACTATGGCTACACCTTC.

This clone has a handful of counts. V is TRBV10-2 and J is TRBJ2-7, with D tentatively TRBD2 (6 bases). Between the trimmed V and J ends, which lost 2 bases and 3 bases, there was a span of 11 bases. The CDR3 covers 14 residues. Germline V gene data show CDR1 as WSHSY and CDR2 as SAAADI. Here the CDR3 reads CASSEGGSGYEQYF. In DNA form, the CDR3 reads TGCGCCAGCAGTGAGGGGGGGAGCGGCTACGAGCAGTACTTC.

The CDR3 region is CASSSQGNQPQHF. The CDR3 nucleotides read TGTGCCAGTAGTTCACAGGGAAATCAGCCCCAGCATTTT. The gene calls are TRBV19 and TRBJ1-5; possibly TRBD1 for D (6 bases). From germline, CDR1 is LNHDA and CDR2 SQIVND (reference sequence). Trimming removed 5 bases at V and 4 bases at J, with 9 bases between. The CDR3 runs 13 residues.

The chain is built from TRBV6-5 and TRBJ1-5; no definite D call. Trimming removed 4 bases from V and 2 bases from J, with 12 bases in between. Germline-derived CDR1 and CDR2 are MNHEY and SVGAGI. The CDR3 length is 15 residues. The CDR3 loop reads CASSSLIYGNQPQHF. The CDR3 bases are TGTGCCAGCAGTTCACTGATTTATGGCAATCAGCCCCAGCATTTT.

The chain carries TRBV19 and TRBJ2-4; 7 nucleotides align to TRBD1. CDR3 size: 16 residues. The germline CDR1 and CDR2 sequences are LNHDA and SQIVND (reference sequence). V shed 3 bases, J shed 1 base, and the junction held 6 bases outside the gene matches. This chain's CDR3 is CASSISDRMAKNIQYF. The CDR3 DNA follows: TGTGCCAGTAGTATTTCGGACAGGATGGCCAAAAACATTCAGTACTTC.

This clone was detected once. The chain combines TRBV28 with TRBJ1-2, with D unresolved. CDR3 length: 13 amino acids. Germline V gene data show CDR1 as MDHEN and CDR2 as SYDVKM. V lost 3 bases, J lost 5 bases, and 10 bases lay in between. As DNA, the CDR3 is TGTGCCAGCAGTTTGTCAGAACCTTATGGCTACACCTTC. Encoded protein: CASSLSEPYGYTF.

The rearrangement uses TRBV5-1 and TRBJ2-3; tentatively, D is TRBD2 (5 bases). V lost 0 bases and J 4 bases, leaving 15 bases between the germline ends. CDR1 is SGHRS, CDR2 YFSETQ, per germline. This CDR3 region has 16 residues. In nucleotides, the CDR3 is TGCGCCAGCAGCTTGGAGATTCGGGGTTCGGCAGATACGCAGTATTTT. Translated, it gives CASSLEIRGSADTQYF.

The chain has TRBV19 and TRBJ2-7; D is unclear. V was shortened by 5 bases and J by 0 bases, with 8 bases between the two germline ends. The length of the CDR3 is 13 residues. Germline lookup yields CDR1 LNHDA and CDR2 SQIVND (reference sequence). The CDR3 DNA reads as TGTGCCAGTAGTCCGGCTAGCTCCTACGAGCAGTACTTC. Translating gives CASSPASSYEQYF.

In DNA form, the CDR3 reads TGTGCCAGCGGGGAACAGGGTGGGTTTGAGACCCAGTACTTC. Translating gives CASGEQGGFETQYF. The V and J genes are TRBV2 and TRBJ2-5; D is possibly TRBD1 (6 bases). Deletions cut 8 bases from V and 5 bases from J, with 18 bases between. Germline lookup yields CDR1 SNHLY and CDR2 FYNNEI. The CDR3 length is 14 residues. The entire variable domain, with the rest obtained from reference TRBV2 and TRBJ2-5, is as follows: EPEVTQTPSHQVTQMGQEVILRCVPISNHLYFYWYRQILGQKVEFLVSFYNNEISEKSEIFDDQFSVERPDGSNFTLKIRSTKLEDSAMYFCASGEQGGFETQYFGPGTRLLVL.

The CDR3 DNA is TGTGCCAGTACCCCCGGGACTAGCTCCTACGAGCAGTACTTC. Protein product: CASTPGTSSYEQYF. The J gene is TRBJ2-7, the V gene TRBV19; TRBD2 agrees at 8 bases. The CDR3 covers 14 residues. Germline trimming cut 7 bases from V and 0 bases from J; bases unmatched to any gene: 5. Germline V gene lookup returns CDR1 LNHDA and CDR2 SQIVND (reference sequence).

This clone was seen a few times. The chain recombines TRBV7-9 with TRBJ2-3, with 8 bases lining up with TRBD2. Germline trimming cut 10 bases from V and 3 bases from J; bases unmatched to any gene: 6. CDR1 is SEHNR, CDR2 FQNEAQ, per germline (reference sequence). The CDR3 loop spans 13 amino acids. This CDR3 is CATRGGRTDTQYF. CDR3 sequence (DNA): TGTGCCACCCGTGGCGGGAGGACAGATACGCAGTATTTT.

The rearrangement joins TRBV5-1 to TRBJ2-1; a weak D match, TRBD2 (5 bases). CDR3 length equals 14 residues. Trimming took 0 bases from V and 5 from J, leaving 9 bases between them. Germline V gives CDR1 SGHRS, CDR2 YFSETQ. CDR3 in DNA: TGCGCCAGCAGCTTGGTTTGGGGAGACAATGAGCAGTTCTTC. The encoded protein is CASSLVWGDNEQFF.

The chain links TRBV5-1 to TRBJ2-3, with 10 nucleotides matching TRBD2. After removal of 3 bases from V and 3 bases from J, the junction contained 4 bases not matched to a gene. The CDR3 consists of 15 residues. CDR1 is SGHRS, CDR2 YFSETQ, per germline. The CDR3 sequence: CASSSSGSGTDTQYF. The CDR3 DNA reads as TGCGCCAGCAGCTCTAGCGGGAGCGGAACAGATACGCAGTATTTT.

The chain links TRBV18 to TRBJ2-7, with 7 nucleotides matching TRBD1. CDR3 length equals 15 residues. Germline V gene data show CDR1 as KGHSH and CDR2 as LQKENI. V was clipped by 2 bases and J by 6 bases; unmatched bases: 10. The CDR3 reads CASSPNPVSGGEQYF. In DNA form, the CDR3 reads TGTGCCAGCTCACCAAACCCAGTTTCAGGGGGCGAGCAGTACTTC.

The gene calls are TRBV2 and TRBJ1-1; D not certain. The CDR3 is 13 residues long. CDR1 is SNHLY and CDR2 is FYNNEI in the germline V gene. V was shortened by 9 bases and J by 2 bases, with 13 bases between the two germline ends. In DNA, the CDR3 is TGTGCCAGTGAACAGTCCTTAAACACTGAAGCTTTCTTT. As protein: CASEQSLNTEAFF.

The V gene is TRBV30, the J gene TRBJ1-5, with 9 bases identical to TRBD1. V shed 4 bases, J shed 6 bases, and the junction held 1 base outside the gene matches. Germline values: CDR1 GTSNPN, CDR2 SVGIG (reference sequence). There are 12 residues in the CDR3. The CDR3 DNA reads TGTGCCTGGACGACAGGGGGTCAGCCCCAGCATTTT. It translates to CAWTTGGQPQHF.

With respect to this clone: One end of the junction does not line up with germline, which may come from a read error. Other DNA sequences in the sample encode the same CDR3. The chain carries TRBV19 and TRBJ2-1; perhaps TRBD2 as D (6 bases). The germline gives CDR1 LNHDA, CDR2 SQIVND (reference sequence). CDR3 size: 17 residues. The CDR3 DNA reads TGTGCCAGTAGTCACCCAACGACGGCGGGATTCGACAATGAACAGTTCTTC. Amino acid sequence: CASSHPTTAGFDNEQFF.

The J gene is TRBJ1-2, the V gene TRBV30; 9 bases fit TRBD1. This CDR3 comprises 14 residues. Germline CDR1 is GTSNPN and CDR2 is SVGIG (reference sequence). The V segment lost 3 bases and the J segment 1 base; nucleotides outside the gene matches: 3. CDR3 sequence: CAWRGQGFNYGYTF. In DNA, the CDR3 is TGTGCCTGGAGAGGACAGGGGTTTAACTATGGCTACACCTTC.

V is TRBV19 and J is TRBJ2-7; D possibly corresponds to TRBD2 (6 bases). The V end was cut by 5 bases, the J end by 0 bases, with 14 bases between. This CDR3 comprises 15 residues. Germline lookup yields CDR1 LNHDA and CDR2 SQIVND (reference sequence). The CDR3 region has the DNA TGTGCCAGTAGTTCCTCCATGGGGGGCTCCTACGAGCAGTACTTC. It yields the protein CASSSSMGGSYEQYF.

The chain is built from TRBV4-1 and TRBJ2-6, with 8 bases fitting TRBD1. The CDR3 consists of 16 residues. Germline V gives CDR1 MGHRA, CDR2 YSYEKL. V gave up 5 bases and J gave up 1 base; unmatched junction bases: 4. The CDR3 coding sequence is TGCGCCAGCAGCTATCGGACAGGGTCTGGGGCCAACGTCCTGACTTTC. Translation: CASSYRTGSGANVLTF.

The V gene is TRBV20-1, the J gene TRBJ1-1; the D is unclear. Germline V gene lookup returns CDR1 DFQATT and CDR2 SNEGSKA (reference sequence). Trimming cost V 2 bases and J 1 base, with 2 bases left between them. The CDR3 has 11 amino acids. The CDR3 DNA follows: TGCAGTGCTAGACAGAACACTGAAGCTTTCTTT. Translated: CSARQNTEAFF.